The source of this T cell receptor beta chain is a study of T cell responses to AZD1222 COVID-19 vaccine. General observations from the study: Donors in the cohort were predominantly white British and more often female, and clonal diversity was possibly underestimated. Spike as a whole was targeted by vaccine-associated CD4 TCRs, dominant at 160-218 and 743-854.

The CDR3 loop spans 16 amino acids. Trimming left V 0 bases short and J 5 bases short, with 11 bases between. CDR1 and CDR2 from the germline V gene are ENHRY and SYGVKD. This clone was seen a few times. What it recognizes is unknown. The data were produced by immunoSEQ multiplex PCR, yet TCRdb's version contains in-frame clones alone and is incomplete. The sample shows about 150,000 clones, about 82% of them seen only once. The rearrangement uses TRBV10-3 and TRBJ1-6; maybe TRBD1 (5 bases). The sequencing used peripheral blood, collected 28 days after the second dose of the MenACWY control vaccine. This clonotype originated in an adult who received the MenACWY meningococcal vaccine as a control. CDR3 residues: CAISESPGRDNSPLHF. Here the CDR3 DNA reads TGTGCCATCAGTGAGTCGCCGGGACGAGATAATTCACCCCTCCACTTT.